The clone carrying this TCR beta chain showed up many times. The antigen remains unidentified. The data originate from a study of T cell repertoires in cytomegalovirus infection. Study overall: Shared public TCR beta signatures pointed to both CMV infection and a matching HLA type. Findings and limits, study-wide: CMV-specific TCR beta clonotypes restricted by HLA-C dominated the ex vivo response. Cumulative public TCR beta family frequency identified carriers of CMV plus the relevant HLA.

Germline CDR1 SGHTA, CDR2 FQGNSA. The ends lost 2 bases at V and 0 bases at J; junction bases unmatched: 5. CDR3 length: 17 residues. One entry per CDR3 protein, called by TCRdb with MiXCR from the reads. The sample carries under 250,000 distinct CDR3 sequences, around an eighth recorded once. The rearrangement links TRBV7-2 to TRBJ2-2; TRBD2 matches 8 bases. Sequenced material: PBMCs. The receptor was isolated from a human donor in good health (CMV status not recorded). Some clones in this sample may be carry-over from other donors' samples. In DNA, the CDR3 is TGTGCCAGCAGCTTAAGACGGGGGGGGTCGAACACCGGGGAGCTGTTTTTT. This gives the protein CASSLRRGGSNTGELFF.